This paragraph reports one T cell receptor beta chain. What it binds is unknown. This CDR3 has 14 amino acids. The V end was cut by 5 bases, the J end by 5 bases, with 15 bases between. Germline V gene data show CDR1 as SEHNR and CDR2 as FQNEAQ (reference sequence). Blood genomic DNA input for TRB amplification was about 240-500 ng. This record comes from a study of T and B cells in COVID-19 patients. Across the whole study: COVID-19 patients gave peripheral blood either during active infection or after recovery. Recovered patients mostly had mild to moderate COVID-19 managed as outpatients.

Overall study findings and caveats: Clonality of TRB repertoires was high in active COVID-19; recovery brought above-healthy diversity and richness. Of about 2,400 TCR clusters found only in the recovered cohort, 31 had low generation probability.

Multiplex PCR with BIOMED2 TRB-A/B primer pools amplified TRB rearrangements. TCRdb fed the multiplex PCR reads into MiXCR, producing one record per CDR3 protein. The sample lists over 6,000 distinct CDR3 sequences, 33% occurring once. The sequencing input was blood. The chain employs TRBV7-9 and TRBJ1-1; perhaps TRBD1 as D (5 bases). The TCR was taken from a human donor with active COVID-19. The CDR3 DNA is TGTGCCAGCAGCCCCGGGGACCGCCAAACTGAAGCTTTCTTT. Translated: CASSPGDRQTEAFF. Variable domain in full (rest from reference TRBV7-9 and TRBJ1-1): DTGVSQNPRHKITKRGQNVTFRCDPISEHNRLYWYRQTLGQGPEFLTYFQNEAQLEKSRLLSDRFSAERPKGSFSTLEIQRTEQGDSAMYLCASSPGDRQTEAFFGQGTRLTVV.